The 22 T cell receptor beta chains presented below share a single source sample, sequenced in a study of CD4 and CD8 cells across lung adenocarcinoma regions. TCRdb used MiXCR to reprocess the PCR reads, holding one entry per CDR3 protein. The sample lists 9,500 to 13,000 distinct CDR3 sequences; under 50% were seen once. The sequenced material came from CD8+ T cells from the margin of a lung tumor. The origin of the receptors is a male donor with lung adenocarcinoma. The CD4 and CD8 labels of this study may be unreliable.

This clonotype showed up just once. The chain joins TRBV10-3 to TRBJ2-1, with a tentative D call TRBD2 (5 bases). Judging by the DNA end, TRBJ2-5 fits better; the J call may be wrong. CDR3 length: 12 amino acids. CDR1 is ENHRY, CDR2 SYGVKD, per germline. DNA for the CDR3: TGTGCCACTCGGGGTGGTACAGAGACCCAGTACTTC. Its translation: CATRGGTETQYF.

This chain uses TRBV24-1 with TRBJ2-1; D unclear. V was trimmed by 0 bases and J by 0 bases, leaving 8 bases between them. Germline assignment: CDR1 KGHDR and CDR2 SFDVKD. The CDR3 consists of 16 residues. DNA of the CDR3: TGTGCCACCAGTGATTTGCGTCCGAGCTCCTACAATGAGCAGTTCTTC. This gives the protein CATSDLRPSSYNEQFF.

The V call is TRBV11-2, the J call TRBJ2-3; unclear D gene. Germline V lookup: CDR1 SGHAT, CDR2 FQNNGV. The CDR3 covers 13 residues. Trimming removed 0 bases at V and 2 bases at J, with 3 bases between. CDR3 amino acids: CASSLDFTDTQYF. The DNA of the CDR3 is TGTGCCAGCAGCTTAGACTTCACAGATACGCAGTATTTT. The whole variable domain, filled in from reference TRBV11-2 and TRBJ2-3, reads EAGVAQSPRYKIIEKRQSVAFWCNPISGHATLYWYQQILGQGPKLLIQFQNNGVVDDSQLPKDRFSAERLKGVDSTLKIQPAKLEDSAVYLCASSLDFTDTQYFGPGTRLTVL.

The chain couples TRBV20-1 to TRBJ2-3; D is undetermined. CDR3 length equals 14 residues. Germline CDR1 and CDR2: DFQATT and SNEGSKA (reference sequence). Trimming took off 0 bases at V and 2 bases at J, with 9 bases between the two ends. CDR3 in DNA: TGCAGTGCTAGAGAGTTGGCCCTCACAGATACGCAGTATTTT. Residues: CSARELALTDTQYF.

Remarks on this clonotype: The junction departs from germline at one end; a sequencing error may be responsible. The rearrangement joins TRBV27 to TRBJ2-5, with 8 bases fitting TRBD2. The CDR3 length is 13 residues. Germline CDR1 is MNHEY and CDR2 is SMNVEV (reference sequence). The CDR3 nucleotides are TGCGCCGGGCTTTCCGGGGGGGCGGGCACCCAGACTTTC. Amino acid sequence: CAGLSGGAGTQTF.

The chain recombines TRBV6-1 with TRBJ2-1; D ambiguous. With 5 bases removed from V and 8 bases from J, the gap between germline ends came to 10 bases. The CDR3 consists of 12 residues. Germline values: CDR1 MNHNS, CDR2 SASEGT. The CDR3 DNA sequence: TGTGCCAGCAGTCCTGGGAAAGATGAGCAGTTCTTC. This translates into CASSPGKDEQFF.

The genes are TRBV4-2 and TRBJ2-3; 10 bases are shared with TRBD2. Germline lookup yields CDR1 LGHNA and CDR2 YNFKEQ. V shed 0 bases, J shed 1 base, and the junction held 10 bases outside the gene matches. The CDR3 contains 19 residues. CDR3 loop: CASSQEISGGAGGTDTQYF. CDR3 coding DNA: TGTGCCAGCAGCCAAGAGATAAGCGGGGGGGCGGGGGGCACAGATACGCAGTATTTT.

Concerning this clonotype itself: One end of the junction varies from germline; a read error may be responsible. The chain is built from TRBV6-1 and TRBJ2-3; maybe TRBD1 (6 bases). Germline V CDR1 and CDR2: MNHNS, SASEGT. This CDR3 is built from 15 residues. The CDR3 DNA reads as TGTGCCAGGGGTAATGGGGGACACGTCCCAGAGACCCAGTACTTT. Protein sequence: CARGNGGHVPETQYF.

The rearrangement uses TRBV25-1 and TRBJ2-3; maybe TRBD1 (6 bases). Trimming cost V 2 bases and J 12 bases, with 18 bases left between them. There are 14 residues in the CDR3. Germline assignment: CDR1 MGHDK and CDR2 SYGVNS. CDR3 sequence: CASSEGWDTETQYF. In DNA, the CDR3 is TGTGCCAGCAGTGAAGGCTGGGACACAGAGACCCAGTATTTT.

The chain links TRBV11-3 to TRBJ2-2, with 9 bases aligning to TRBD2. J was trimmed by 4 bases and V by 5 bases; bases with no gene match: 5. Germline V gene sequence: CDR1 SGHNT, CDR2 YENEEA. This CDR3 has 15 amino acids. The CDR3: CASSPASGITGELFF. As DNA, the CDR3 is TGTGCCAGCAGCCCGGCTAGCGGGATCACCGGGGAGCTGTTTTTT.

This clonotype is labeled medium-sized (0.01 to 0.1%). V and J are TRBV6-5 and TRBJ2-1; 10 positions match TRBD2. V dropped 2 bases and J dropped 4; count of bases not matched to a gene: 8. This CDR3 contains 17 residues. Germline values: CDR1 MNHEY, CDR2 SVGAGI. CDR3 loop: CASSYRAGGSMYNEQFF. DNA of the CDR3: TGTGCCAGCAGTTACAGAGCGGGGGGGTCTATGTACAATGAGCAGTTCTTC.

By frequency in the sample, this clonotype is medium-sized (0.01 to 0.1%). The rearrangement links TRBV27 to TRBJ2-1; 10 nucleotides match TRBD2. This CDR3 has 16 residues. CDR1 is MNHEY, CDR2 SMNVEV, per germline (reference sequence). The V gene end was trimmed by 5 bases and the J gene end by 1 base; junction bases not matched to a gene: 5. CDR3 DNA: TGTGCCAGCAGTCGCCTAGCGGGAGTGTCCTACAATGAGCAGTTCTTC. It yields the protein CASSRLAGVSYNEQFF.

This clonotype was observed a handful of times. CDR3 protein: CATLGAATDTQYF. CDR3 DNA sequence: TGTGCCACCCTAGGGGCCGCGACAGATACGCAGTATTTT. The chain recombines TRBV12-3 or TRBV12-4 with TRBJ2-3, with D possibly matching TRBD1 (5 bases). V was clipped by 10 bases and J by 3 bases, with 14 bases between them. This CDR3 comprises 13 residues.

This clonotype is medium-sized within its sample. J is TRBJ2-1 and V is TRBV6-6, with 10 bases lining up with TRBD1. This CDR3 is 15 amino acids long. Germline assignment: CDR1 MNHNY and CDR2 SVGAGI (reference sequence). J gave up 7 bases and V 6 bases, and 9 bases lay outside the gene matches. DNA for the CDR3: TGTGCCAGCAGCGGGGGAGGGACAGGGGATAATGAGCAGTTCTTC. It encodes CASSGGGTGDNEQFF.

The V call is TRBV6-1, the J call TRBJ2-1; D gene unclear. The J call is in doubt because the DNA end fits TRBJ2-3 better. Germline loops: CDR1 MNHNS, CDR2 SASEGT. This CDR3 is 14 amino acids long. CDR3 in DNA: TGTGCCAGCAGTCCCGCTGCCAGCACAGATGAGCAGTATTTT. This codes for CASSPAASTDEQYF.

The chain combines TRBV6-5 with TRBJ2-2, with D hard to call. The V end lost 2 bases, the J end lost 6 bases, and 13 bases lay between the germline ends. The CDR3 has 15 residues. Germline CDR1 MNHEY, CDR2 SVGAGI. The CDR3 bases are TGTGCCAGCAGTTACCTGCCTCTAGATTCCGGGGAGCTGTTTTTT. Residues: CASSYLPLDSGELFF.

This chain connects TRBV5-6 to TRBJ2-7; TRBD1 matches at 7 bases. This CDR3 region has 14 residues. The V and J ends lost 2 bases and 2 bases, in that order; junction bases with no gene match: 4. Germline CDR1 and CDR2: SGHDT and YYEEEE. The CDR3 protein is CASSFHRGPYEQYF. CDR3 nucleotide sequence: TGTGCCAGCAGCTTCCACAGGGGCCCCTACGAGCAGTACTTC.

A note on this clonotype: Mismatch with germline at one junction end may stem from a read error. The chain employs TRBV6-1 and TRBJ2-1; 9 positions match TRBD2. The CDR3 runs 15 residues. Germline V gene lookup returns CDR1 MNHNS and CDR2 SASEGT. The DNA of the CDR3 is TGTGCCAGCAACATCGAGGCTAGCGGGAACGATGAGCAGTATTTC. This encodes CASNIEASGNDEQYF.

As for this clonotype: At one of its ends the junction is not consistent with the germline gene, which may arise from a read error. This rearrangement joins TRBV6-2 or TRBV6-3 to TRBJ2-1; possible D gene TRBD2, 6 bases. CDR3 length: 13 amino acids. CDR1 MNHEY and CDR2 SVGEGT come from the germline V gene. CDR3 nucleotides: TGTGCCAGCAGTTTCCAGGACTACAATAAGCAGTTTTTC. This gives the protein CASSFQDYNKQFF.

V and J are TRBV7-2 and TRBJ2-7, with TRBD2 matching over 7 bases. The CDR3 runs to 14 residues. The V segment lost 1 base and the J segment 2 bases; nucleotides outside the gene matches: 2. Germline lookup yields CDR1 SGHTA and CDR2 FQGNSA. CDR3 in DNA: TGTGCCAGCAGCTTAGTACGGGAGGCCTACGAGCAGTACTTC. This codes for CASSLVREAYEQYF.

As to this clonotype: One junction end disagrees with the germline gene, perhaps due to a read error. V usage is TRBV12-3 or TRBV12-4 and J usage is TRBJ2-1, with 8 bases aligning to TRBD2. The CDR3 has 15 amino acids. The CDR3 sequence is CASGHPVAGTNAQFF. CDR3 nucleotide sequence: TGTGCCAGCGGCCACCCTGTAGCGGGGACCAATGCGCAGTTTTTC.

This rearrangement joins TRBV7-2 to TRBJ2-1; D remains ambiguous. CDR3 size: 16 residues. V was pared by 2 bases and J by 0 bases, with 11 bases between. From germline, CDR1 is SGHTA and CDR2 FQGNSA. The DNA of the CDR3 is TGTGCCAGCAGCTTATGGTTCCAGAGCTCCTACAATGAGCAGTTCTTC. Protein: CASSLWFQSSYNEQFF.